This T cell receptor beta chain was obtained from a study of cytomegalovirus exposure and HLA in healthy donors. Using immunoSEQ multiplex PCR, the repertoire was profiled, and TCRdb retains in-frame clones only, with some absent. This table has 150,000 to 200,000 clones, roughly 86% appearing once. The CDR3 has 15 residues. The V gene end was trimmed by 3 bases and the J gene end by 8 bases; junction bases not matched to a gene: 11. The germline V gene has CDR1 LNHDA and CDR2 SQIVND (reference sequence). This TCR derives from a woman aged 18-29 years in good health and CMV-seronegative. The sequencing sample was made of PBMCs. The V call is TRBV19, the J call TRBJ1-2; 8 bases map to TRBD1. CDR3 loop: CASSIGQGYIAGYTF. As DNA, the CDR3 is TGTGCCAGTAGTATTGGACAGGGATATATTGCGGGCTACACCTTC.